These 23 T cell receptor beta chains were all obtained from the same sample, sequenced in a study of neurological immune-mediated disorders. Using its own MiXCR run on the 5' RACE reads, TCRdb lists one record per CDR3 protein. The data show about 29,000 distinct CDR3 sequences, about 12% seen once. The specimen was PBMCs. The receptors come from a woman aged 60-70 years in good health.

With respect to this clonotype: This sequence may be a read error, since a much larger clone differs from it by one base. CDR3 residues: CASRPRSGYDQYF. The CDR3, as DNA: TGTGCCAGCAGGCCCCGATCCGGCTACGATCAGTACTTC. The V and J genes are TRBV7-9 and TRBJ2-7; D gene uncertain. CDR1 is SEHNR and CDR2 is FQNEAQ in the germline V gene (reference sequence). The CDR3 has 13 residues.

Ten or more counts support this clonotype. The V call is TRBV3-1, the J call TRBJ1-3; a possible D gene is TRBD1 (5 bases). V shed 5 bases and J shed 2 bases, with 10 bases lying between them. This CDR3 has 14 amino acids. CDR1 is LGHDT, CDR2 YNNKEL, per germline (reference sequence). The CDR3 sequence is CASSSGRTGNTIYF. CDR3 DNA: TGTGCCAGCAGCTCAGGGAGGACTGGAAACACCATATATTTT.

This clonotype was counted only a few times. The CDR3 protein is CASSLGDSLRQPQHF. The CDR3 DNA reads TGTGCCAGCAGTTTAGGGGACAGCCTCAGGCAGCCCCAGCATTTT. The V and J genes are TRBV12-3 or TRBV12-4 and TRBJ1-5, with TRBD1 matching 7 bases. V shed 1 base and J 7 bases; nucleotides not matched to a gene: 7. The CDR3 is 15 amino acids.

This clonotype showed up many times. The V gene is TRBV7-2, the J gene TRBJ1-2; 7 bases match TRBD1. From germline, CDR1 is SGHTA and CDR2 FQGNSA. J lost 8 bases, V lost 1 base, and 7 bases had no gene match. There are 14 residues in the CDR3. In DNA, the CDR3 is TGTGCCAGCAGCTTAGAACAGGGGCGGGGAGGCTACACCTTC. Translating it yields CASSLEQGRGGYTF.

This clonotype was counted ten times or more. CDR3 sequence: CSVEDFETQYF. The CDR3 nucleotides read TGCAGCGTTGAAGATTTTGAGACCCAGTACTTC. V gene TRBV29-1 combines with J gene TRBJ2-5, with unresolved D. From germline, CDR1 is SQVTM and CDR2 ANQGSEA. CDR3 size: 11 residues. V shed 0 bases and J shed 5 bases, with 4 bases lying between them.

Ten or more counts support this clonotype. V gene TRBV7-2 combines with J gene TRBJ2-7, with TRBD1 identical over 9 bases. Germline V gene data show CDR1 as SGHTA and CDR2 as FQGNSA. The CDR3 loop spans 14 amino acids. V was clipped by 8 bases and J by 2 bases; unmatched bases: 7. CDR3 loop: CASLLGTGPYEQYF. The CDR3 nucleotides read TGTGCCAGCCTGCTGGGGACAGGGCCCTACGAGCAGTACTTC.

This clonotype was counted at least ten times. This chain joins TRBV7-2 and TRBJ2-7; D may be TRBD1 (6 bases). Germline values: CDR1 SGHTA, CDR2 FQGNSA. CDR3 size: 15 residues. Trimming removed 7 bases from V and 5 bases from J, with 21 bases in between. Here the CDR3 reads CASKAGYREGDEQYF. The CDR3 coding sequence is TGTGCCAGCAAGGCTGGTTACAGGGAAGGGGACGAGCAGTACTTC.

This clonotype was counted many times. J is TRBJ2-2 and V is TRBV6-2 or TRBV6-3, with D possibly being TRBD1 (5 bases). CDR3 length: 16 amino acids. V was shortened by 4 bases and J by 4 bases, with 16 bases between the two germline ends. CDR1 and CDR2 (germline): MNHEY, SVGEGT. CDR3: CASSSAQFGATGELFF. DNA for the CDR3: TGTGCCAGCAGTTCAGCCCAGTTTGGGGCCACCGGGGAGCTGTTTTTT.

This clonotype was seen at least ten times. The genes are TRBV2 and TRBJ1-2, with D uncertain. From germline, CDR1 is SNHLY and CDR2 FYNNEI. V shed 1 base and J shed 8 bases, with 17 bases lying between them. The CDR3 runs to 15 residues. The CDR3 nucleotides are TGTGCCAGCAGTGAAGAGGGCATCCTGATTAAAGGCTACACCTTC. It is translated as CASSEEGILIKGYTF.

This clonotype is classed as medium-sized. The chain is built from TRBV20-1 and TRBJ2-2, with D possibly TRBD2 on 5 matching bases. Germline CDR1 reads DFQATT; CDR2 reads SNEGSKA (reference sequence). This CDR3 contains 15 residues. V was shortened by 4 bases and J by 3 bases, with 15 bases between the two germline ends. The CDR3 region has the DNA TGCAGTGCTACGGGCGGGTGGGGTTACACCGGGGAGCTGTTTTTT. Protein: CSATGGWGYTGELFF.

There are a few counts of this clonotype. CDR3 protein: CASSPRGVRGGELFF. Here the CDR3 DNA reads TGTGCCAGCAGTCCTAGAGGGGTCCGGGGCGGGGAGCTGTTTTTT. This chain uses TRBV6-6 with TRBJ2-2; D is tentatively TRBD1 or TRBD2 (5 bases each). Germline V CDR1 and CDR2: MNHNY, SVGAGI (reference sequence). The CDR3 runs 15 residues. V shed 5 bases and J shed 7 bases, with 17 bases lying between them.

This clonotype was counted at least ten times. The V and J genes are TRBV5-1 and TRBJ2-7; D not resolved. V was pared by 0 bases and J by 5 bases, with 12 bases between. Per germline, CDR1 SGHRS and CDR2 YFSETQ. CDR3 length: 14 amino acids. The CDR3 DNA sequence: TGCGCCAGCAGCTTGGACAGCAGTGGGGACGAGCAGTACTTC. Its translation: CASSLDSSGDEQYF.

This clonotype was seen ten or more times. The chain employs TRBV6-2 or TRBV6-3 and TRBJ1-2; TRBD1 aligns across 7 bases. V lost 5 bases and J lost 0; bases outside the gene matches: 6. This CDR3 contains 15 residues. Germline lookup yields CDR1 MNHEY and CDR2 SVGEGT. CDR3 sequence (DNA): TGTGCCAGCAGTCTACAGGGGCCTGCTAACTATGGCTACACCTTC. It encodes CASSLQGPANYGYTF.

The table lists this clonotype with many counts. The V call is TRBV15, the J call TRBJ2-2; unclear D gene. The CDR3 contains 15 residues. V lost 0 bases, J lost 5 bases, and 10 bases lay in between. Germline assignment: CDR1 LNHNV and CDR2 YYDKDF (reference sequence). Here the CDR3 DNA reads TGTGCCACCAGCAGAGATAACGAAGAAACCGGGGAGCTGTTTTTT. Its protein is CATSRDNEETGELFF.

This clonotype was detected many times. This chain uses TRBV5-1 with TRBJ2-3, with TRBD2 matching over 7 bases. The germline CDR1 and CDR2 sequences are SGHRS and YFSETQ. This CDR3 region has 15 residues. V was pared by 3 bases and J by 3 bases, with 7 bases of the junction left unmatched. The CDR3 nucleotides are TGCGCCAGCAGCTCGACGGGGAGGGAGACAGATACGCAGTATTTT. Translation: CASSSTGRETDTQYF.

This chain uses TRBV20-1 with TRBJ2-1; possibly TRBD1 for D (7 bases). CDR1 is DFQATT, CDR2 SNEGSKA, per germline (reference sequence). This CDR3 spans 13 amino acids. Trimming took 2 bases from V and 10 from J, leaving 15 bases between them. Here the CDR3 DNA reads TGCAGTGCTAGAAAGGAGGGGGCTAGGGAGCAGTTCTTC. This encodes CSARKEGAREQFF.

This clonotype was picked up many times. J is TRBJ2-2 and V is TRBV5-6; 8 nucleotides agree with TRBD1. In germline, CDR1 is SGHDT, CDR2 YYEEEE. The CDR3 has 19 amino acids. Trimming cost V 4 bases and J 2 bases; bases outside gene matches: 16. The CDR3 region is CASSRWVRTGQINTGELFF. CDR3 nucleotide sequence: TGTGCCAGCAGCCGTTGGGTTCGGACAGGGCAAATAAACACCGGGGAGCTGTTTTTT.

By share, this clonotype counts as medium-sized. The genes are TRBV12-3 or TRBV12-4 and TRBJ2-2, with D unclear. This CDR3 is built from 13 residues. Trimming left V 1 base short and J 8 bases short, with 8 bases between. The CDR3 DNA sequence: TGTGCCAGCAGTTTAGGTCAAGCTGGGGAGCTGTTTTTT. Translation gives CASSLGQAGELFF.

This clonotype was counted ten times or more. CDR3 sequence reads: CSARDQGAGSPLHF. CDR3 nucleotides: TGCAGTGCTAGAGATCAGGGGGCGGGTTCACCCCTCCACTTT. The chain links TRBV20-1 to TRBJ1-6; 8 nucleotides align to TRBD1. The germline V gene has CDR1 DFQATT and CDR2 SNEGSKA (reference sequence). V lost 0 bases, J lost 9 bases, and 4 bases stayed unmatched. The CDR3 contains 14 residues.

In its sample, this clonotype was seen many times. The gene calls are TRBV10-3 and TRBJ1-6; D is unclear. Looked up from germline, CDR1 is ENHRY and CDR2 is SYGVKD. The CDR3 length is 17 residues. V lost 0 bases and J lost 0, with 9 bases in between. Written as DNA, the CDR3 is TGTGCCATCAGTGAGTCGACTCTGAGCTCCTATAATTCACCCCTCCACTTT. Translation gives CAISESTLSSYNSPLHF.

This clonotype was recorded at least ten times. The chain uses TRBV7-8 and TRBJ1-2; TRBD1 might be the D (5 bases). This CDR3 is 16 amino acids long. V lost 5 bases, J lost 2 bases, and 18 bases lay in between. CDR1 and CDR2 from the germline V gene are SGHVS and FQNEAQ. The CDR3 region has the DNA TGTGCCAGCAGCCCCAGAAGTAGGGGTGCGAACTATGGCTACACCTTC. This codes for CASSPRSRGANYGYTF.

This clonotype has at least ten counts. This sequence joins TRBV11-2 and TRBJ2-3; TRBD1 aligns across 9 bases. In germline, CDR1 is SGHAT, CDR2 FQNNGV. The CDR3 length is 13 residues. V dropped 5 bases and J dropped 6; count of bases not matched to a gene: 3. DNA for the CDR3: TGTGCCAGCAGCGTTGACAGGGGGGATACGCAGTATTTT. Residues: CASSVDRGDTQYF.

The chain couples TRBV6-5 to TRBJ1-2, with D perhaps matching TRBD1 (5 bases). This CDR3 comprises 14 residues. Looked up from germline, CDR1 is MNHEY and CDR2 is SVGAGI. Between the trimmed V and J ends, which lost 2 bases and 4 bases, there was a span of 11 bases. CDR3 coding DNA: TGTGCCAGCAGTTACGGGGGTCGGGGCTATGGCTACACCTTC. Protein: CASSYGGRGYGYTF.